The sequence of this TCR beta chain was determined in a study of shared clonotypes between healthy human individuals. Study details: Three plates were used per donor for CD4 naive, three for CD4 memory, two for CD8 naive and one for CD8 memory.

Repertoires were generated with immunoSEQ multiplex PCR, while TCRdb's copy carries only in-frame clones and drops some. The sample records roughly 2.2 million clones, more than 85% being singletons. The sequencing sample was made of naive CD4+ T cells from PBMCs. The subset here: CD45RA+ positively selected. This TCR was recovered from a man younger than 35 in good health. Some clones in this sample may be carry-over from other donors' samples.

In DNA, the CDR3 is TGTGCCAGCAGGGGGACAGGAGGCAATCAGCCCCAGCATTTT. This sequence encodes CASRGTGGNQPQHF. The chain carries TRBV28 and TRBJ1-5; 8 nucleotides match TRBD1. Germline assignment: CDR1 MDHEN and CDR2 SYDVKM. V was clipped by 6 bases and J by 2 bases; unmatched bases: 3. This CDR3 is built from 14 residues.